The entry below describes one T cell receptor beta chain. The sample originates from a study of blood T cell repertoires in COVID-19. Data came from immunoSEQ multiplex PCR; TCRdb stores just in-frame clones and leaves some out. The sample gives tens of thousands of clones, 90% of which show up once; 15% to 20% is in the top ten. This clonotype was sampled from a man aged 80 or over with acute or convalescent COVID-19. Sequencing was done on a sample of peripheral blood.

CDR3 sequence: CASSLGAGGDLQETQYF. For the CDR3, the DNA is TGTGCCAGCAGCTTAGGAGCAGGGGGCGACTTGCAAGAGACCCAGTACTTC. V gene TRBV11-3 combines with J gene TRBJ2-5; the match to TRBD1 covers 8 bases. From germline, CDR1 is SGHNT and CDR2 YENEEA. This CDR3 spans 17 amino acids. Losses at the gene ends were 1 base for V and 2 bases for J; bases not matched to a gene: 9.